The T cell receptor (beta chain) described here comes from a study of shared clonotypes between healthy human individuals. The wider study: A couple of female and a few male donors aged 18 to 49 were enrolled.

Across several immunoSEQ plates, the genomic DNA of each subset was split evenly. TCRdb's table, derived via immunoSEQ multiplex PCR, lists solely in-frame clones and lacks some. The table shows 450,000 to 500,000 clones, with about 84% occurring only once. This clone turned up a few times. Healthy adults negative for HIV, lacking recent acute infections or vaccinations, served as donors. The V end was cut by 0 bases, the J end by 5 bases, with 23 bases between. CDR3 length: 18 amino acids. CDR1 and CDR2 (germline): SGHDT, YYEEEE. This clonotype originated in a woman between 40 and 50 years old in good health. Some clones in this sample may be carry-over from other donors' samples. Sequencing was carried out using PBMCs. The chain has TRBV5-6 and TRBJ2-5, with D unclear. The CDR3, as DNA: TGTGCCAGCAGCTTGGGTCCCCCTTCCCAGGTGGCGACGGAGACCCAGTACTTC. Protein product: CASSLGPPSQVATETQYF.